Following are 28 T cell receptor beta chains from one sample sequenced in a study of blood T cell repertoires in COVID-19 (dated by TCRdb to 2019 to 2021). The receptor library was made with the immunoSEQ multiplex PCR assay. Not all clones reach the TCRdb copy of this immuneACCESS table, which keeps in-frame sequences only. Checked studies attribute under half of the gap to unresolved V genes and leave the rest unexplained. Present in this sample are about 160,000 clones, approximately 90% of which were seen just once. The ten most abundant clones make up less than 8.5% of the sample. The specimen was PBMCs or T cells enriched from blood (not recorded which). Receptor source: a woman between 50 and 59 years old who had recovered from COVID-19.

The rearrangement links TRBV12-5 to TRBJ1-2, with D possibly matching TRBD1 (5 bases). Trimming took 6 bases from V and 0 from J, leaving 14 bases between them. This CDR3 is 15 amino acids long. Germline CDR1 is LGHNT and CDR2 is FRNRAP. Written as DNA, the CDR3 is TGTGCTAGTGGGGCCGCAGGGTGGGCTAACTATGGCTACACCTTC. Its protein product is CASGAAGWANYGYTF.

The rearrangement links TRBV7-9 to TRBJ2-3, with TRBD2 matching 7 bases. The junction had 0 bases not matched to a gene; V was cut back by 5 bases and J by 1 base. Germline CDR1 reads SEHNR; CDR2 reads FQNEAQ (reference sequence). This CDR3 contains 13 residues. The CDR3 spells CASSRGGTDTQYF. For the CDR3, the DNA is TGTGCCAGCAGCCGGGGGGGCACAGATACGCAGTATTTT.

CDR3 protein: CASSLRETTNGYTF. The CDR3 nucleotides are TGTGCCAGCAGCTTGAGGGAGACCACCAATGGCTACACCTTC. The rearrangement links TRBV11-3 to TRBJ1-2; D remains unclear. The V end lost 3 bases, the J end lost 6 bases, and 14 bases lay between the germline ends. In germline, CDR1 is SGHNT, CDR2 YENEEA. The CDR3 totals 14 residues.

This rearrangement joins TRBV3-1 (or the pseudogene TRBV3-2) to TRBJ2-2, with 8 bases that match TRBD2. This CDR3 has 15 amino acids. The trim removed 4 bases at V and 3 bases at J, leaving 4 bases unmatched. CDR1 is LGHDT, CDR2 YNNKEL, per germline (reference sequence). The DNA for the CDR3 is TGTGCCAGCAGCCTGGAGCGGGGGTACACCGGGGAGCTGTTTTTT. It specifies CASSLERGYTGELFF.

This clone is a singleton in its sample. The chain links TRBV6-5 to TRBJ2-1, with TRBD1 matching over 7 bases. The ends lost 6 bases at V and 9 bases at J; junction bases unmatched: 2. Germline V gene sequence: CDR1 MNHEY, CDR2 SVGAGI. The CDR3 is 11 residues long. The CDR3: CASRHRGEQFF. Written as DNA, the CDR3 is TGTGCCAGCAGGCACAGGGGTGAGCAGTTCTTC.

The gene calls are TRBV23-1 and TRBJ2-5, with TRBD1 as a possible D gene (5 bases). TRBV23-1 is placed among ORFs of uncertain function. Trimming stripped 0 bases from V and 4 bases from J, with 15 bases between. The CDR3 is made up of 16 amino acids. The CDR3 DNA is TGCGCCAGCAGTCAATCGCCGGGCAGGGATGGAGAGACCCAGTACTTC. The encoded protein is CASSQSPGRDGETQYF.

V is TRBV27 and J is TRBJ2-3; perhaps TRBD2 as D (6 bases). V lost 5 bases, J lost 2 bases, and 14 bases lay in between. In germline, CDR1 is MNHEY, CDR2 SMNVEV (reference sequence). CDR3 size: 15 residues. CDR3 residues: CASSRRGLDTDTQYF. Written as DNA, the CDR3 is TGTGCCAGCAGTCGGCGGGGACTGGACACAGATACGCAGTATTTT.

This chain uses TRBV12-3 or TRBV12-4 with TRBJ1-2, with 9 bases aligning to TRBD1. V was pared by 5 bases and J by 4 bases, with 2 bases of the junction left unmatched. The CDR3 has 13 residues. The CDR3 sequence is CASSRDRVYGYTF. The CDR3 region has the DNA TGTGCCAGCAGTAGGGACAGGGTCTATGGCTACACCTTC.

V is TRBV18 and J is TRBJ1-2; D gene ambiguous. The germline V and J ends were trimmed by 4 bases and 8 bases, with 17 bases remaining between them. The CDR3 has 14 amino acids. Germline-derived CDR1 and CDR2 are KGHSH and LQKENI. In nucleotides, the CDR3 is TGTGCCAGCTCACAAAAAACTCTCTCGTGGGGCTACACCTTC. Translating it yields CASSQKTLSWGYTF.

The J gene is TRBJ2-4, the V gene TRBV7-2, with 12 nucleotides matching TRBD2. The CDR3 runs 16 residues. Germline CDR1 and CDR2: SGHTA and FQGNSA. The V segment lost 5 bases and the J segment 9 bases; nucleotides outside the gene matches: 11. This chain's CDR3 is CASSQTSGGPHSIQYF. The CDR3 bases are TGTGCCAGCAGCCAAACTAGCGGGGGGCCACATAGCATTCAGTACTTC.

This rearrangement joins TRBV5-1 to TRBJ2-7; 7 positions agree with TRBD1. Trimming removed 1 base from V and 0 bases from J; junction bases left unmatched: 7. The CDR3 consists of 16 residues. Germline CDR1 and CDR2: SGHRS and YFSETQ. The CDR3 sequence is CASSLPPGQPSYEQYF. The DNA of the CDR3 is TGCGCCAGCAGCTTGCCCCCGGGACAGCCCTCCTACGAGCAGTACTTC.

The chain employs TRBV9 and TRBJ1-5; 9 bases are shared with TRBD1. This CDR3 is 15 amino acids long. Germline CDR1 is SGDLS and CDR2 is YYNGEE. The trim removed 3 bases at V and 4 bases at J, leaving 5 bases unmatched. CDR3 bases: TGTGCCAGCAGCGCGGGACAGGGCGTTAATCAGCCCCAGCATTTT. This translates into CASSAGQGVNQPQHF. The full variable domain, in which reference TRBV9 and TRBJ1-5 provide the parts outside the CDR3, is DSGVTQTPKHLITATGQRVTLRCSPRSGDLSVYWYQQSLDQGLQFLIQYYNGEERAKGNILERFSAQQFPDLHSELNLSSLELGDSALYFCASSAGQGVNQPQHFGDGTRLSIL.

The chain combines TRBV4-2 with TRBJ1-1, with 10 bases lining up with TRBD1. Germline assignment: CDR1 LGHNA and CDR2 YNFKEQ. The trim removed 8 bases at V and 4 bases at J, leaving 16 bases unmatched. CDR3 length equals 17 residues. CDR3 in amino acids: CASRSVTGGAGRTEAFF. The CDR3 DNA sequence: TGTGCCAGCCGGAGTGTGACAGGGGGCGCGGGCCGCACTGAAGCTTTCTTT.

This rearrangement joins TRBV12-3 or TRBV12-4 to TRBJ1-1; D possibly corresponds to TRBD1 (6 bases). Trimming removed 3 bases at V and 4 bases at J, with 9 bases between. CDR3 length equals 13 residues. The CDR3 coding sequence is TGTGCCAGCAGTTTGGGAGGGGGCACTGAAGCTTTCTTT. Translated: CASSLGGGTEAFF.

Remarks on this clone: Different DNA sequences within this sample yield the same CDR3. This chain connects TRBV27 to TRBJ2-1, with 9 nucleotides matching TRBD1. The CDR3 consists of 15 residues. The germline V gene has CDR1 MNHEY and CDR2 SMNVEV (reference sequence). Trimming at V came to 6 bases and at J to 2 bases, leaving 5 bases not matched to a gene. CDR3 coding DNA: TGTGCCAGCAGCCCCGGGACAGGGACCTACAATGAGCAGTTCTTC. Translation: CASSPGTGTYNEQFF.

The V gene is TRBV7-2, the J gene TRBJ2-2; possibly TRBD2 for D (6 bases). Germline CDR1 reads SGHTA; CDR2 reads FQGNSA. V was trimmed by 0 bases and J by 6 bases, leaving 11 bases between them. The length of the CDR3 is 15 residues. CDR3 coding DNA: TGTGCCAGCAGCTTAGCGGGGACTCCCGCCGGGGAGCTGTTTTTT. It codes for CASSLAGTPAGELFF.

This chain connects TRBV3-1 (or the pseudogene TRBV3-2) to TRBJ1-2, with 8 bases aligning to TRBD1. The CDR3 consists of 16 residues. Trimming at V came to 2 bases and at J to 3 bases, leaving 8 bases not matched to a gene. Germline V CDR1 and CDR2: LGHDT, YNNKEL (reference sequence). For the CDR3, the DNA is TGTGCCAGCAGCCAAAAGGGACAGGACTCCTACTATGGCTACACCTTC. Its translation: CASSQKGQDSYYGYTF.

The chain uses TRBV19 and TRBJ1-6; 8 bases are shared with TRBD1. There are 14 residues in the CDR3. Germline V gene sequence: CDR1 LNHDA, CDR2 SQIVND (reference sequence). Trimming took 4 bases from V and 9 from J; bases not matched to a gene: 5. The CDR3 protein is CASSTDRGRSPLHF. The DNA of the CDR3 is TGTGCCAGTAGTACCGACAGGGGCCGTTCACCCCTCCACTTT.

This chain uses TRBV3-1 (or the pseudogene TRBV3-2) with TRBJ2-2; D may be TRBD2 (7 bases). The V and J ends lost 4 bases and 2 bases respectively, with 11 bases between them. Germline CDR1 and CDR2: LGHDT and YNNKEL (reference sequence). This CDR3 comprises 15 residues. The CDR3 here is CASSLRGTNTGELFF. CDR3 DNA sequence: TGTGCCAGCAGCCTGCGGGGGACAAACACCGGGGAGCTGTTTTTT.

The chain employs TRBV20-1 and TRBJ2-5; TRBD1 agrees at 8 bases. The CDR3 contains 15 residues. In germline, CDR1 is DFQATT, CDR2 SNEGSKA (reference sequence). Unmatched junction bases numbered 13, after V lost 5 bases and J lost 5 bases. In DNA, the CDR3 is TGCAGTGCTGGTGAGGGACAGGTCGGCCGGGAGACCCAGTACTTC. This sequence encodes CSAGEGQVGRETQYF.

The chain uses TRBV7-6 and TRBJ1-1, with 9 bases that match TRBD1. CDR1 is SGHVS and CDR2 is FNYEAQ in the germline V gene. The CDR3 covers 14 residues. The V and J ends lost 0 bases and 6 bases, in that order; junction bases with no gene match: 2. CDR3 sequence: CASSLADRGAEAFF. CDR3 sequence (DNA): TGTGCCAGCAGCTTAGCCGACAGGGGGGCTGAAGCTTTCTTT. Based on the CDR3 plus reference TRBV7-6 and TRBJ1-1, the full variable domain is GAGVSQSPRYKVTKRGQDVALRCDPISGHVSLYWYRQALGQGPEFLTYFNYEAQQDKSGLPNDRFSAERPEGSISTLTIQRTEQRDSAMYRCASSLADRGAEAFFGQGTRLTVV.

The genes are TRBV27 and TRBJ1-2; D may be TRBD1 (5 bases). CDR3 length: 15 residues. V dropped 2 bases and J dropped 0 bases, with 10 bases sitting between them. Germline V CDR1 and CDR2: MNHEY, SMNVEV (reference sequence). The CDR3 loop reads CASSLGAGTNYGYTF. DNA of the CDR3: TGTGCCAGCAGTTTAGGGGCAGGGACTAACTATGGCTACACCTTC.

This clone was counted a single time. The chain has TRBV6-5 and TRBJ1-2, with D possibly TRBD1 on 6 matching bases. Between the trimmed V and J ends, which lost 2 bases and 7 bases, there was a span of 11 bases. CDR1 MNHEY and CDR2 SVGAGI come from the germline V gene. The CDR3 is 13 residues long. The CDR3, as DNA: TGTGCCAGCAGTTACGGGGGGGCCCCTGGCTACACCTTC. Its translation is CASSYGGAPGYTF.

In this sample, this clone turned up a few times. V gene TRBV7-3 combines with J gene TRBJ1-1, with 10 bases matching TRBD1. V dropped 2 bases and J dropped 4; count of bases not matched to a gene: 4. This CDR3 comprises 15 residues. CDR1 SGHTA and CDR2 FQGTGA come from the germline V gene. CDR3 DNA: TGTGCCAGCAGCTTACACGGGACAGGGGTCACTGAAGCTTTCTTT. It specifies CASSLHGTGVTEAFF.

The chain uses TRBV19 and TRBJ1-2; possibly TRBD1 for D (5 bases). The ends were cut back, 4 bases at V and 4 bases at J, with 10 bases in the middle. This CDR3 has 13 amino acids. Germline V gene sequence: CDR1 LNHDA, CDR2 SQIVND (reference sequence). CDR3 region: CASSTGGFYGYTF. The CDR3 region has the DNA TGTGCCAGTAGTACCGGGGGGTTCTATGGCTACACCTTC.

J is TRBJ1-2 and V is TRBV29-1; D may be TRBD1 (6 bases). CDR3 size: 16 residues. Germline values: CDR1 SQVTM, CDR2 ANQGSEA. V was cut by 4 bases and J by 8 bases, with 26 bases left in between. The DNA for the CDR3 is TGCAGCGTTGTTGGAGACGGGACAATCCCGCCGAGGGGCTACACCTTC. It encodes CSVVGDGTIPPRGYTF.

This clone has only one observation. The J gene is TRBJ2-1, the V gene TRBV11-3; 7 bases match TRBD1. Germline trimming cut 1 base from V and 8 bases from J; bases unmatched to any gene: 11. The CDR3 sequence is 16 residues long. Germline CDR1 SGHNT, CDR2 YENEEA. CDR3: CASSLGTLQGVHEQFF. In DNA, the CDR3 is TGTGCCAGCAGCTTAGGCACCCTTCAGGGGGTTCATGAGCAGTTCTTC.

The V and J genes are TRBV9 and TRBJ1-2, with 7 bases identical to TRBD1. Germline CDR1 reads SGDLS; CDR2 reads YYNGEE. This CDR3 is 16 amino acids long. V trimming: 3 bases; J trimming: 5 bases; junction bases outside the gene matches: 13. CDR3 residues: CASSALARDSFYGYTF. In nucleotides, the CDR3 is TGTGCCAGCAGCGCCCTAGCCCGGGACAGCTTTTATGGCTACACCTTC.